Here is one TCR beta chain with its context. Trimming removed 1 base at V and 9 bases at J, with 13 bases between. CDR3 length: 14 residues. Looked up from germline, CDR1 is MNHEY and CDR2 is SVGAGI. Generated by immunoSEQ multiplex PCR, the TCRdb table keeps only in-frame clones and is missing some. In the table there are some 150,000 clones, around nine tenths of which are singletons. This specimen comes from a study of blood T cell repertoires in COVID-19. The J gene is TRBJ1-5, the V gene TRBV6-5; no reliable D call. The receptor was derived from a man between 65 and 85 years old with acute or convalescent COVID-19. Material: peripheral blood. The CDR3, as DNA: TGTGCCAGCAGTTACTATTGGGGTGAGGGGCCCCAGCATTTT. Protein: CASSYYWGEGPQHF.